What follows is one T cell receptor beta chain and its context. The target antigen is unknown. Sequenced by immunoSEQ multiplex PCR; TCRdb stores in-frame clones only, minus some. This repertoire shows some 89,000 clones, around 89% found once; its top ten account for more than 4.5%. This specimen belongs to a study of T cell responses to AZD1222 COVID-19 vaccine. Whole-study results and caveats: Clonal diversity was possibly underestimated, and white British individuals and females predominated among donors. Spike as a whole was targeted by vaccine-associated CD4 TCRs, dominant at 160-218 and 743-854. Elevations in Spike-specific TCR breadth and depth followed administration of two AZD1222 doses. Reports say nearly half of spike-specific TCRs go after unmutated variant regions.

The CDR3 is 16 amino acids. Germline V gives CDR1 WSHSY, CDR2 SAAADI. Trimming shortened V by 1 base and J by 0 bases, and 10 bases separated the two germline ends. The chain employs TRBV10-2 and TRBJ1-3; no definite D call. The TCR sequence derives from an adult in good health. The material was peripheral blood, obtained on day 0 of MenACWY control vaccination. The CDR3 nucleotides are TGCGCCAGCAGTGAGTTGAAACAGTCCTCTGGAAACACCATATATTTT. Encoded protein: CASSELKQSSGNTIYF.